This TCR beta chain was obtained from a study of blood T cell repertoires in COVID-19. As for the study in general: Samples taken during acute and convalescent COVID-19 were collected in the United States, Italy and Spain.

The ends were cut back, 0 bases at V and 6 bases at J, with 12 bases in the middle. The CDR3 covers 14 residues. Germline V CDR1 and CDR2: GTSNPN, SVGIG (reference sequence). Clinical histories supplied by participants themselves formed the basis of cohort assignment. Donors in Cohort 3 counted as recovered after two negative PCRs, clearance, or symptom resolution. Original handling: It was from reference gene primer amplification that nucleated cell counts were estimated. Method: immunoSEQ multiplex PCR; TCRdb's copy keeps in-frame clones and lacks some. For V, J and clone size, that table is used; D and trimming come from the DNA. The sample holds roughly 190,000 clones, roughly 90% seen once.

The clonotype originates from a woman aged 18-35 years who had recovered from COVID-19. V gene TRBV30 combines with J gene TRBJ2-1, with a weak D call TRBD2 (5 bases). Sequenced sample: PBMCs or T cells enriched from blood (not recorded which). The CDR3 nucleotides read TGTGCCTGGAGTGTAAGCCAGCGGACCAATGAGCAGTTCTTC. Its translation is CAWSVSQRTNEQFF.